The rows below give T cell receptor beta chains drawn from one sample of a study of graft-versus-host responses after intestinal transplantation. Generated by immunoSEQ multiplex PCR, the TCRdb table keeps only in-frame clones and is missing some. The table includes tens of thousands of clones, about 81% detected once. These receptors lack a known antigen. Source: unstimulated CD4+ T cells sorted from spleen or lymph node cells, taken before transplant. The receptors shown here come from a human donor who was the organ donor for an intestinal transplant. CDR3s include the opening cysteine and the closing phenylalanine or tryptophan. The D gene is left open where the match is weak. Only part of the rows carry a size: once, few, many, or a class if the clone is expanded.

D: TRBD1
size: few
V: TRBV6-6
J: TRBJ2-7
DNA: TGTGCCAGTAGACGACAGGGGGCGTTCTACGAGCAGTACTTC
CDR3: CASRRQGAFYEQYF

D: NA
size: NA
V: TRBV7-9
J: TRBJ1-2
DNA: TGTGCCAGCAGCTGGCCGGGACGGGTTAACTATGGCTACACCTTC
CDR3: CASSWPGRVNYGYTF

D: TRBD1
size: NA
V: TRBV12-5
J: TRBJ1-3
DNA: TGTGCTAGTGGTCTACAGGGGACTGGAAACACCATATATTTT
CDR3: CASGLQGTGNTIYF

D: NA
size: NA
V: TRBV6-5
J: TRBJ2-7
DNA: TGTGCCAGCAGAGATTTGACAGAGACCTACGAGCAGTACTTC
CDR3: CASRDLTETYEQYF

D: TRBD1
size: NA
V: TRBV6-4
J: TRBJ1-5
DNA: TGTGCCAGCAGTGTCGACAGGGGTCAGCCCCAGCATTTT
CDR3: CASSVDRGQPQHF

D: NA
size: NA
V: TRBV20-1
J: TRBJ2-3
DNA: TGCAGTGGAGTCAAGGTAGATACGCAGTATTTT
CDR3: CSGVKVDTQYF

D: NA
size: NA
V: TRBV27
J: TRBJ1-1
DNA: TGTGCCAGCAGTGCAGGGAGGACTGAAGCTTTCTTT
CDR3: CASSAGRTEAFF

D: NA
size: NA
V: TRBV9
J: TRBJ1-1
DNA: TGTGCCAGCAGCGTAGACAGGGACACTGAAGCTTTCTTT
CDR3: CASSVDRDTEAFF

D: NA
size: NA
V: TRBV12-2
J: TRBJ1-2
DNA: TGTGCAAGTCGCCCTAGGAGGGGATTCGGCTACACCTTC
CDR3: CASRPRRGFGYTF

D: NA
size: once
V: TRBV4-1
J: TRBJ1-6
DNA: TGCGCCAGCAGCCAAACCCTTGGACAGTATAATTCACCCCTCCACTTT
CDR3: CASSQTLGQYNSPLHF

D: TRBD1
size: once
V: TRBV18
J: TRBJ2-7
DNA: TGTGCCAGCTCACTAGCGCCGGGACAGGTTCTTCGGGGGCAGTACTTC
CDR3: CASSLAPGQVLRGQYF

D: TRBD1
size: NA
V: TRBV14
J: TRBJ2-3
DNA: TGTGCCAGCAGCCAAGCCGACAGGGCAGATACGCAGTATTTT
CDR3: CASSQADRADTQYF

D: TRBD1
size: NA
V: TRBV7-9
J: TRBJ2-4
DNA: TGTGCCAGCAGCTATGACAGGGGTAGGGACATTCAGTACTTC
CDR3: CASSYDRGRDIQYF

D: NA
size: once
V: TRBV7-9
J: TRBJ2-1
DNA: TGTGCCAGCAGCTTTCAGGTTCTTAGTGAGCAGTTCTTC
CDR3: CASSFQVLSEQFF

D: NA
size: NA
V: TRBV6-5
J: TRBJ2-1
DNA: TGTGCCAGCAGTTACTCGAGATGGCAGGGAGACAATGAGCAGTTCTTC
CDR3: CASSYSRWQGDNEQFF

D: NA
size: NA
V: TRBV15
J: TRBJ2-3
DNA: TGTGCCACCAGCCCGGCCCAACAGGGTCGGCAGTATTTT
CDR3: CATSPAQQGRQYF

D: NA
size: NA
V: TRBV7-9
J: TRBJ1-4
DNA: TGTGCCAGCAGCTTAATGACAGGTGGGAATGAAAAACTGTTTTTT
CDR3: CASSLMTGGNEKLFF

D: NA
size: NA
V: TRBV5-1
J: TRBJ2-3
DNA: TGCGCCAGCTCAGGGCTATCCTTGGGGGCAGATACGCAGTATTTT
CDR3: CASSGLSLGADTQYF

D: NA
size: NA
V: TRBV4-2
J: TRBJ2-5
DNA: TGTGCCAGCAGCCAATCGCTCGGTAGGGGGCAAGAGACCCAGTACTTC
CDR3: CASSQSLGRGQETQYF

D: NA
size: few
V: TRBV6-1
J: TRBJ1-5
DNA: TGTGCCAGCAGTGAATCCGGGGCCTATAGCAATCAGCCCCAGCATTTT
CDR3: CASSESGAYSNQPQHF

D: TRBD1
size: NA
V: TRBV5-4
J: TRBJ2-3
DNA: TGTGCCAGCAGCTTGGACAGGGGGCGCACAGATACGCAGTATTTT
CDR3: CASSLDRGRTDTQYF

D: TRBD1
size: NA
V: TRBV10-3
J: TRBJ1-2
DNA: TGTGCCATCAGACCGGGACAGGGGAACTATGGCTACACCTTC
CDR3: CAIRPGQGNYGYTF

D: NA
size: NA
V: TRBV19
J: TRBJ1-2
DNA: TGTGCCAGTAGTTGGCAGAATACCAACTATGGCTACACCTTC
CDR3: CASSWQNTNYGYTF

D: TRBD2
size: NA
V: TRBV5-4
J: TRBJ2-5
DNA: TGTGCCAGCAGCAGGAGACTAGCGGGGGGGCAAGAGACCCAGTACTTC
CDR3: CASSRRLAGGQETQYF

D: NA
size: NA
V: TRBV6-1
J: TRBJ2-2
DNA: TGTGCCAGCAGTGAACGGCAGATTGGGAACACCGGGGAGCTGTTTTTT
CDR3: CASSERQIGNTGELFF

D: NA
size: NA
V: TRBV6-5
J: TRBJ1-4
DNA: TGTGCCAGCAGTCTTGGCAGGGCGGAAAAACTGTTTTTT
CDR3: CASSLGRAEKLFF

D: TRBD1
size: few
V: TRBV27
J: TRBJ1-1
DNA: TGTGCCAGCAGTCTACTCAGGGGGCGGTCGAAAACTGAAGCTTTCTTT
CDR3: CASSLLRGRSKTEAFF

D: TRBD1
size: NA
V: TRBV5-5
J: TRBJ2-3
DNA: TGTGCCAGCAGGAGGGACAGTAAGACAGATACGCAGTATTTT
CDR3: CASRRDSKTDTQYF

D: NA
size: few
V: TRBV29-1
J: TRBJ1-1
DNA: TGCAGTACTCGAGGGTACACTGAAGCTTTCTTT
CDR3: CSTRGYTEAFF

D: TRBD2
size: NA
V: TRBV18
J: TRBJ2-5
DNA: TGTGCCAGCTCACCACTAGCGGGGGGGCCTGGTGAGACCCAGTACTTC
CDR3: CASSPLAGGPGETQYF

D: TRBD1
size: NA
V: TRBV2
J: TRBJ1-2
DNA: TGTGCCAGCCATCGGGGACAGGGGAGCTATGGCTACACCTTC
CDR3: CASHRGQGSYGYTF

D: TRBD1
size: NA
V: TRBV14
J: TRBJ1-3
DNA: TGTGCCAGCAGCCGGACAGGGAGGAGTGGAAACACCATATATTTT
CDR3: CASSRTGRSGNTIYF

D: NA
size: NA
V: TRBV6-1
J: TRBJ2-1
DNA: TGTGCCAGCAGTGAACTCAATGAGCAGTTCTTC
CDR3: CASSELNEQFF

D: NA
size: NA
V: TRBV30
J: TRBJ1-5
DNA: TGTGCCTGGGCGACGGGGTTGGAGCAGCCCCAGCATTTT
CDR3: CAWATGLEQPQHF

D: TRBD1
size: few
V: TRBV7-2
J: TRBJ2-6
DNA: TGTGCCAGCAGCATCAGGACAGGAACCGGGGCCAACGTCCTGACTTTC
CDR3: CASSIRTGTGANVLTF

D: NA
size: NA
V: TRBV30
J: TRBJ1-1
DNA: TGTGCCTGGAGTGGACAGGTGAACACTGAAGCTTTCTTT
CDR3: CAWSGQVNTEAFF

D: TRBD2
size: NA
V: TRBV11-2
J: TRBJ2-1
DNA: TGTGCCAGCAGCTGGGGAGTTAGCGGGAGGAATGAGCAGTTCTTC
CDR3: CASSWGVSGRNEQFF

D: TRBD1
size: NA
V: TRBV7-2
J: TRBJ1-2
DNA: TGTGCCAGCAGCGACCGGACAGGGTGGGTTTCGAGCTATGGCTACACCTTC
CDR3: CASSDRTGWVSSYGYTF

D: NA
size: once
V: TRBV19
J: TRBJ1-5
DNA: TGTGCCTGTAGTATGGGCAGGGGTGGGAGCAATCAGCCCCAGCATTTT
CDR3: CACSMGRGGSNQPQHF

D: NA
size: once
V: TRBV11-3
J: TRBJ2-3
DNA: TGTGCCAGAAGGGATACGCAGTATTTT
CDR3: CARRDTQYF

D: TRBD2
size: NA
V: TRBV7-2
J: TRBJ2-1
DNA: TGTGCCAGCAGCTTATCCAGGACTAGCGGGAAGAATGAGCAGTTCTTC
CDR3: CASSLSRTSGKNEQFF

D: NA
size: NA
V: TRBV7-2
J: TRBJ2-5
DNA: TGTGCCAGCAGCTTGATCATGGTGAGGGGAGAGACCCAGTACTTC
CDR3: CASSLIMVRGETQYF

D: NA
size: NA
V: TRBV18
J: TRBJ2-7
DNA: TGTGCCAGCTCCCGTTCTAGTACCGAGCAGTACTTC
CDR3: CASSRSSTEQYF

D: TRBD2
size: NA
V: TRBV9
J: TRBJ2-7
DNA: TGTGCCTCCTCAAAAAGACTAGCGGGGCCCTACGAGCAGTACTTC
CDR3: CASSKRLAGPYEQYF

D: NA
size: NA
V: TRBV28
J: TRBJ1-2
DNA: TGTGCCAGCACCCCCACTCCTAACTATGGCTACACCTTC
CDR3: CASTPTPNYGYTF

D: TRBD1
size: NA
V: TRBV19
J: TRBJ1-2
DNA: TGTGCCAGTAGTGAAGTCGGGACAGGCGTTTATGGCTACACCTTC
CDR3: CASSEVGTGVYGYTF

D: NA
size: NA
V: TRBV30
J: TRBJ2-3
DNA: TGTGCCTGGACCGGAAGACAGGATACGCAGTATTTT
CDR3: CAWTGRQDTQYF

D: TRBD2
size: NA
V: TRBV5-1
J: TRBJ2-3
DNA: TGCGCCAGCAGCTTGGGGACTAGCGGGGGGGCCGGAGATACGCAGTATTTT
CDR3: CASSLGTSGGAGDTQYF

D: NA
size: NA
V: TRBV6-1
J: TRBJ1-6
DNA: TGTGCCAGCAGTGAAGTTCTGCAGACACCCCTCCACTTT
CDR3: CASSEVLQTPLHF

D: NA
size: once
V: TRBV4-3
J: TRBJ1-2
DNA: TGCGCCAGCAGCCAAGAGGTCAGGGAAAAGAACTATGGCTACACCTTC
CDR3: CASSQEVREKNYGYTF

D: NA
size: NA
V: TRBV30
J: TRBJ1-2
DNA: TGTGCCTGGAGTGTTATAGCGGGTTTCTATGGCTACACCTTC
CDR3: CAWSVIAGFYGYTF